These 24 T cell receptor beta chains originate from one sample sequenced in a study of blood T cell repertoires in COVID-19. Assay: immunoSEQ multiplex PCR; the TCRdb copy retains only in-frame clones and omits some. The sample shows 200,000 to 250,000 clones, 70% to 85% of them seen only once. Sequencing was carried out using PBMCs or T cells enriched from blood (not recorded which). The receptors shown here come from a woman aged 55-75 years who had recovered from COVID-19.

The gene calls are TRBV29-1 and TRBJ2-5; D is possibly TRBD2 (5 bases). V dropped 6 bases and J dropped 1 base, with 9 bases sitting between them. The CDR3 runs 12 residues. Germline values: CDR1 SQVTM, CDR2 ANQGSEA. CDR3 nucleotide sequence: TGCAGCGTCCGGGATAGCCAAGAGACCCAGTACTTC. This sequence encodes CSVRDSQETQYF.

J is TRBJ2-5 and V is TRBV19, with TRBD1 identical over 9 bases. This CDR3 region has 13 residues. From germline, CDR1 is LNHDA and CDR2 SQIVND (reference sequence). The J segment lost 4 bases and the V segment lost 5 bases, leaving 2 bases of the junction unmatched. The CDR3 DNA follows: TGTGCCAGTAGTGTGGACAGGGGAGAGACCCAGTACTTC. Translation: CASSVDRGETQYF.

The rearrangement uses TRBV21-1 and TRBJ1-1; TRBD1 is the table's D call and was not checked against the DNA. TRBV21-1 is deemed a pseudogene. The CDR3 runs to 18 residues. The CDR3 loop reads CASSSEGWTGGEDTEAFF. The CDR3 DNA is TGTGCCAGCAGCTCGGAGGGGTGGACAGGGGGCGAGGACACTGAAGCTTTCTTT.

The genes are TRBV7-9 and TRBJ1-1; 7 bases align to TRBD1. The length of the CDR3 is 15 residues. V trimming: 5 bases; J trimming: 5 bases; junction bases outside the gene matches: 11. CDR1 and CDR2 from the germline V gene are SEHNR and FQNEAQ (reference sequence). The CDR3 DNA sequence: TGTGCCAGCAGCACCCCCAGGGGGTCTGGGACTGAAGCTTTCTTT. Protein: CASSTPRGSGTEAFF.

The chain has TRBV11-2 and TRBJ2-3, with D maybe TRBD1 (5 bases). This CDR3 contains 16 residues. V shed 1 base and J shed 1 base, with 12 bases lying between them. CDR1 is SGHAT, CDR2 FQNNGV, per germline. CDR3 DNA: TGTGCCAGCAGCTTAGTCGGCAGGGTGGGCACAGATACGCAGTATTTT. It specifies CASSLVGRVGTDTQYF.

For this clone: Germline and junction disagree at one end, which may indicate a read error. The DNA of the CDR3 is TGTGCCAGTAGTATAGCGCGTGGGGCCCTGAACTTC. Translated, it gives CASSIARGALNF. The rearrangement links TRBV19 to TRBJ2-5, with D possibly TRBD1 on 5 matching bases. CDR3 length equals 12 residues. Germline CDR1 reads LNHDA; CDR2 reads SQIVND (reference sequence).

The chain carries TRBV4-3 and TRBJ1-4, with a possible D match to TRBD1 (6 bases). Trimming shortened V by 0 bases and J by 8 bases, and 13 bases separated the two germline ends. Germline assignment: CDR1 LGHNA and CDR2 YSLEER. The CDR3 spans 15 residues. The CDR3 spells CASSQENREGEKLFF. CDR3 DNA sequence: TGCGCCAGCAGCCAAGAGAACAGGGAAGGAGAAAAACTGTTTTTT.

The sample holds one count of this clone. The chain combines TRBV10-3 with TRBJ2-2; TRBD2 aligns across 13 bases. Per germline, CDR1 ENHRY and CDR2 SYGVKD. This CDR3 contains 17 residues. V lost 10 bases and J lost 2; bases outside the gene matches: 10. The CDR3 reads CATLTGLAGVNTGELFF. DNA of the CDR3: TGTGCCACCCTAACCGGACTAGCGGGGGTTAACACCGGGGAGCTGTTTTTT.

To note about this clone: Germline and junction disagree at one end, which may indicate a read error. This rearrangement joins TRBV4-2 to TRBJ1-1; D remains ambiguous. Germline loops: CDR1 LGHNA, CDR2 YNFKEQ. The CDR3 contains 15 residues. This CDR3 is CASSQDSFVQTGAFF. Written as DNA, the CDR3 is TGTGCCAGCAGCCAAGATTCATTCGTCCAGACTGGAGCTTTCTTT.

The chain combines TRBV9 with TRBJ1-1, with no clear D. The CDR3 sequence is 16 residues long. The V end was cut by 0 bases, the J end by 0 bases, with 12 bases between. CDR1 is SGDLS, CDR2 YYNGEE, per germline. The CDR3 coding sequence is TGTGCCAGCAGCGTAGATGGCAGGAATATGAACACTGAAGCTTTCTTT. This translates into CASSVDGRNMNTEAFF. The full variable domain, rest sourced from reference TRBV9 and TRBJ1-1, is DSGVTQTPKHLITATGQRVTLRCSPRSGDLSVYWYQQSLDQGLQFLIQYYNGEERAKGNILERFSAQQFPDLHSELNLSSLELGDSALYFCASSVDGRNMNTEAFFGQGTRLTVV.

The rearrangement links TRBV6-5 to TRBJ1-2, with 8 bases matching TRBD1. Looked up from germline, CDR1 is MNHEY and CDR2 is SVGAGI. Trimming removed 7 bases from V and 0 bases from J; junction bases left unmatched: 4. This CDR3 region has 14 residues. Written as DNA, the CDR3 is TGTGCCAGCATAAAACAGGGGGCTAACTATGGCTACACCTTC. It translates to CASIKQGANYGYTF.

The chain joins TRBV5-4 to TRBJ1-6, with 8 bases that match TRBD1. After removal of 5 bases from V and 10 bases from J, the junction contained 8 bases not matched to a gene. From germline, CDR1 is SGHNT and CDR2 YYREEE (reference sequence). The length of the CDR3 is 14 residues. Here the CDR3 reads CASSQDRGGSPLHF. The CDR3 bases are TGTGCCAGCAGTCAAGACAGGGGCGGGTCACCCCTCCACTTT. Filled out from reference TRBV5-4 and TRBJ1-6, the complete variable domain reads ETGVTQSPTHLIKTRGQQVTLRCSSQSGHNTVSWYQQALGQGPQFIFQYYREEENGRGNFPPRFSGLQFPNYSSELNVNALELDDSALYLCASSQDRGGSPLHFGNGTRLTVT.

This clone has only one observation. The genes are TRBV3-1 (or the pseudogene TRBV3-2) and TRBJ2-1; no reliable D call. Germline assignment: CDR1 LGHDT and CDR2 YNNKEL (reference sequence). The CDR3 loop spans 15 amino acids. The ends were cut back, 0 bases at V and 6 bases at J, with 12 bases in the middle. This chain's CDR3 is CASSQEVDSRNEQFF. In DNA, the CDR3 is TGTGCCAGCAGCCAAGAGGTCGACTCGCGCAATGAGCAGTTCTTC.

This rearrangement joins TRBV30 to TRBJ2-1, with D possibly TRBD2 on 7 matching bases. This CDR3 is built from 16 residues. Trimming removed 4 bases at V and 1 base at J, with 17 bases between. The germline CDR1 and CDR2 sequences are GTSNPN and SVGIG (reference sequence). CDR3 in amino acids: CAWTQRGGESYNEQFF. The CDR3 DNA follows: TGTGCCTGGACCCAGAGAGGGGGGGAATCCTACAATGAGCAGTTCTTC.

This clone was counted once. This chain connects TRBV13 to TRBJ1-3; D not certain. The CDR3 extends over 16 amino acids. The V gene lost 7 bases and the J gene lost 0 bases, with 16 bases spanning the gap. Germline V CDR1 and CDR2: PRHDT, FYEKMQ (reference sequence). CDR3 sequence reads: CASTMVGRSSGNTIYF. The CDR3, as DNA: TGTGCCAGCACCATGGTGGGCAGGTCCTCTGGAAACACCATATATTTT.

The gene calls are TRBV14 and TRBJ1-5; 9 nucleotides line up with TRBD1. Germline loops: CDR1 SGHDN, CDR2 FVKESK. This CDR3 is 15 amino acids long. The V gene end was trimmed by 6 bases and the J gene end by 3 bases; junction bases not matched to a gene: 6. CDR3 bases: TGTGCCAGCAGGAAGACAGGGGGAGACAATCAGCCCCAGCATTTT. Translation gives CASRKTGGDNQPQHF.

This clone has ten or more counts. This rearrangement joins TRBV4-3 to TRBJ2-2; the D gene is possibly TRBD2 (6 bases). Germline V gives CDR1 LGHNA, CDR2 YSLEER. Between the trimmed V and J ends, which lost 1 base and 2 bases, there was a span of 17 bases. The CDR3 contains 18 residues. CDR3: CASSQGLGPGGNTGELFF. The CDR3 coding sequence is TGCGCCAGCAGCCAAGGTCTTGGTCCCGGGGGTAACACCGGGGAGCTGTTTTTT.

The chain links TRBV5-6 to TRBJ1-4; D uncertain. Germline assignment: CDR1 SGHDT and CDR2 YYEEEE. V was pared by 4 bases and J by 6 bases, with 13 bases between. This CDR3 is built from 14 residues. This chain's CDR3 is CASSPFSRDEKLFF. CDR3 DNA sequence: TGTGCCAGCAGCCCGTTTTCGAGGGATGAAAAACTGTTTTTT.

The chain carries TRBV12-3 or TRBV12-4 and TRBJ1-2, with D possibly TRBD1 on 6 matching bases. The CDR3 consists of 13 residues. V lost 3 bases to trimming and J lost 6 bases, with 11 bases between them. CDR3 nucleotide sequence: TGTGCCAGCAGTTTTCAGGGGATCGATGGCTACACCTTC. It is translated as CASSFQGIDGYTF.

The chain recombines TRBV6-2 or TRBV6-3 with TRBJ2-3; TRBD2 matches 10 bases. Germline lookup yields CDR1 MNHEY and CDR2 SVGEGT. The CDR3 runs 18 residues. The V and J ends lost 8 bases and 4 bases, in that order; junction bases with no gene match: 18. CDR3 nucleotides: TGTGCCAGCGGCCACCCGGGTGAGCGGGGGGGCCACGCAGATACGCAGTATTTT. Residues: CASGHPGERGGHADTQYF.

The chain carries TRBV7-6 and TRBJ2-5, with D unclear. Germline V gene data show CDR1 as SGHVS and CDR2 as FNYEAQ. Trimming removed 5 bases from V and 2 bases from J, with 3 bases in between. The CDR3 consists of 11 residues. The CDR3 bases are TGTGCCAGCAGCCAACAAGAGACCCAGTACTTC. Translation gives CASSQQETQYF.

The V and J genes are TRBV7-9 and TRBJ2-2; D perhaps matches TRBD2 (6 bases). Germline V lookup: CDR1 SEHNR, CDR2 FQNEAQ (reference sequence). The CDR3 covers 15 residues. With 5 bases removed from V and 3 bases from J, the gap between germline ends came to 13 bases. DNA for the CDR3: TGTGCCAGCAGCCCCGCGGGACTGGACACCGGGGAGCTGTTTTTT. Its translation is CASSPAGLDTGELFF.

The chain couples TRBV21-1 to TRBJ2-7; the D call in the table, TRBD1, was not verified against the DNA. TRBV21-1 is classified as a pseudogene. The CDR3 is 14 residues long. DNA of the CDR3: TGTGCCAGCAGCACAAGACAGGGGGCGGACGAGCAGTACTTC. Its protein product is CASSTRQGADEQYF.

The rearrangement joins TRBV6-1 to TRBJ2-2, with D unresolved. CDR1 and CDR2 from the germline V gene are MNHNS and SASEGT. Deletions cut 1 base from V and 7 bases from J, with 4 bases between. CDR3 length equals 12 residues. CDR3 in amino acids: CASSEGIGELFF. The CDR3 bases are TGTGCCAGCAGTGAAGGTATCGGGGAGCTGTTTTTT.